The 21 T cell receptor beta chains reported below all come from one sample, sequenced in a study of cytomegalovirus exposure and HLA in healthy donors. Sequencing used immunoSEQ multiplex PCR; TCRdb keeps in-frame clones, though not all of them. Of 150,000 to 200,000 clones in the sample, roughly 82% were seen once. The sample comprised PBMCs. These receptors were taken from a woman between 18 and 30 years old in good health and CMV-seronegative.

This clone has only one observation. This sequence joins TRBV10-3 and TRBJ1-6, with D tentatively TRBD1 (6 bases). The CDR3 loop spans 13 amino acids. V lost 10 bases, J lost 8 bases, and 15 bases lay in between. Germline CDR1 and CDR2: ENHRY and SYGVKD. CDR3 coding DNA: TGTGCCAGCACGGGACAAGGGGATTCACCCCTCCACTTT. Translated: CASTGQGDSPLHF.

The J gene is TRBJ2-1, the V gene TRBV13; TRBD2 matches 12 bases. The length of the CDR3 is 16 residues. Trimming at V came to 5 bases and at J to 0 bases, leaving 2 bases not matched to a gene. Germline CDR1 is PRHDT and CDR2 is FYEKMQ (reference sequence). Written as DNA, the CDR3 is TGTGCCAGCAGCGCGACTAGCGGGAGCTCCTACAATGAGCAGTTCTTC. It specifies CASSATSGSSYNEQFF. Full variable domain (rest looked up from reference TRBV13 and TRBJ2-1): AAGVIQSPRHLIKEKRETATLKCYPIPRHDTVYWYQQGPGQDPQFLISFYEKMQSDKGSIPDRFSAQQFSDYHSELNMSSLELGDSALYFCASSATSGSSYNEQFFGPGTRLTVL.

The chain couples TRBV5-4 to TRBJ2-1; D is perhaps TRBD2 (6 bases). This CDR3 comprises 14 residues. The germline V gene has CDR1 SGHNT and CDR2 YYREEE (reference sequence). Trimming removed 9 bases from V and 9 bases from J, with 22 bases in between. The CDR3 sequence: CAISRWGGMGEQFF. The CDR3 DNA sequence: TGTGCCATAAGCCGCTGGGGCGGGATGGGTGAGCAGTTCTTC.

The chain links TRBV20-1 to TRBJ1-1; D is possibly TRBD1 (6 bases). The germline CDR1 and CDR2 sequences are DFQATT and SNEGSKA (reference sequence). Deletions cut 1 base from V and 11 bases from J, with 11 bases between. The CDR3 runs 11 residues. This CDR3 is CSARGGLEAFF. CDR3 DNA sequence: TGCAGTGCTAGAGGGGGGCTTGAGGCTTTCTTT.

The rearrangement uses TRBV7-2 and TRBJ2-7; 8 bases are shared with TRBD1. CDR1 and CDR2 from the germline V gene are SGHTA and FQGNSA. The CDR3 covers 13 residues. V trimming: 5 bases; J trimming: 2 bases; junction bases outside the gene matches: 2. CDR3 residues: CASSQDRAYEQYF. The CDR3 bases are TGTGCCAGCAGCCAGGACAGGGCCTACGAGCAGTACTTC.

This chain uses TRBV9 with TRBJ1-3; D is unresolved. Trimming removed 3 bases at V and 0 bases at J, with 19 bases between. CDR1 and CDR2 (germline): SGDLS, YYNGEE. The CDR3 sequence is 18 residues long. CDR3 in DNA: TGTGCCAGCAGCGCCCTTAAGGGAGCAACCCTCTCTGGAAACACCATATATTTT. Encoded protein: CASSALKGATLSGNTIYF.

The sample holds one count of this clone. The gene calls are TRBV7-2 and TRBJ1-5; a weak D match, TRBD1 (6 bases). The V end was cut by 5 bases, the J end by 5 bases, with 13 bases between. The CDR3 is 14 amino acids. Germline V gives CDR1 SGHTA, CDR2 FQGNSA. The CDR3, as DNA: TGTGCCAGCAGCCTCCGGGACAACTATCAGCCCCAGCATTTT. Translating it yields CASSLRDNYQPQHF.

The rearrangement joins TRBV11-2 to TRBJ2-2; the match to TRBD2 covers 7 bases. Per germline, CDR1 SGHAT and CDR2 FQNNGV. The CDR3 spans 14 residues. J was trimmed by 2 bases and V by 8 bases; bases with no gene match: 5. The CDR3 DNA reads TGTGCCAGCGCGGGGGTACTTAACACCGGGGAGCTGTTTTTT. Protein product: CASAGVLNTGELFF. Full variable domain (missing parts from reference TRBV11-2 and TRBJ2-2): EAGVAQSPRYKIIEKRQSVAFWCNPISGHATLYWYQQILGQGPKLLIQFQNNGVVDDSQLPKDRFSAERLKGVDSTLKIQPAKLEDSAVYLCASAGVLNTGELFFGEGSRLTVL.

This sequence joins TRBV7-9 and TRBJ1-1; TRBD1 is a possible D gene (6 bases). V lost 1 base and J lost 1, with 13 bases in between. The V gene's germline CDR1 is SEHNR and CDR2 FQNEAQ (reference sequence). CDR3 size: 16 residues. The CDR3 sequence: CASSLVSRGWNTEAFF. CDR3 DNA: TGTGCCAGCAGCTTAGTCTCGAGGGGGTGGAACACTGAAGCTTTCTTT.

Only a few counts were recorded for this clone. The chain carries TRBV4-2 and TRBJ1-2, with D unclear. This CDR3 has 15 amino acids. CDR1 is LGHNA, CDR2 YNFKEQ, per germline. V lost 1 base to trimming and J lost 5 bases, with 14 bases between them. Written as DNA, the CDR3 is TGTGCCAGCAGCCAAGGAGGTAACATTGGGTATGGCTACACCTTC. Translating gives CASSQGGNIGYGYTF.

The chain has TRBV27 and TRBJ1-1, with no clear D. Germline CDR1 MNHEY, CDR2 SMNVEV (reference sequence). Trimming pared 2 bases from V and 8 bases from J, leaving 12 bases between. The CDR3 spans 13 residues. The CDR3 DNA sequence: TGTGCCAGCAGTTTAAACGGGAATTGGGAAGCTTTCTTT. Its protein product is CASSLNGNWEAFF.

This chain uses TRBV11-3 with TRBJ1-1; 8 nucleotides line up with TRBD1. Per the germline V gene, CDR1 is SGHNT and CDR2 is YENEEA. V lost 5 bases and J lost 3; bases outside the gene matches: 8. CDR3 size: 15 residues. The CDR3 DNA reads TGTGCCAGCAGCCCCCGACAGGGGATGGACACTGAAGCTTTCTTT. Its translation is CASSPRQGMDTEAFF.

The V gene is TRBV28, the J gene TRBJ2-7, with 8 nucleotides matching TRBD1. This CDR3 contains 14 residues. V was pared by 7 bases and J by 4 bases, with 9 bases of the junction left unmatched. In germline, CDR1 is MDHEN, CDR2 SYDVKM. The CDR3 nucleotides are TGTGCCAGCACTACAATCGGACAGGGATACGAGCAGTACTTC. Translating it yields CASTTIGQGYEQYF.

The DNA of the CDR3 is TGTGCCAGCAGCTTAGTTGGCGGGAATCAGCCCCAGCATTTT. As protein: CASSLVGGNQPQHF. This chain links TRBV11-1 with TRBJ1-5; D is uncertain. V lost 1 base, J lost 4 bases, and 8 bases lay in between. CDR1 is SGHAT and CDR2 is FQDESV in the germline V gene (reference sequence). The CDR3 totals 14 residues. Filled out from reference TRBV11-1 and TRBJ1-5, the complete variable domain reads EAEVAQSPRYKITEKSQAVAFWCDPISGHATLYWYRQILGQGPELLVQFQDESVVDDSQLPKDRFSAERLKGVDSTLKIQPAELGDSAMYLCASSLVGGNQPQHFGDGTRLSIL.

The CDR3, as DNA: TGTGCTAGTGGTTTCGAGGGCTACACCTTC. This sequence encodes CASGFEGYTF. The V and J genes are TRBV12-5 and TRBJ1-2; D unclear. Germline V CDR1 and CDR2: LGHNT, FRNRAP. This CDR3 comprises 10 residues. V shed 3 bases and J shed 8 bases, with 4 bases lying between them.

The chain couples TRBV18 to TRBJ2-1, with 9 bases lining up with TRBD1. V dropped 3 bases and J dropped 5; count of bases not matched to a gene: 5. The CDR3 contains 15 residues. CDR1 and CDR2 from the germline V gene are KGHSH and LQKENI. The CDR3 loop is CASSPLGQGDNEQFF. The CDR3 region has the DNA TGTGCCAGCTCACCCTTGGGACAGGGCGACAATGAGCAGTTCTTC.

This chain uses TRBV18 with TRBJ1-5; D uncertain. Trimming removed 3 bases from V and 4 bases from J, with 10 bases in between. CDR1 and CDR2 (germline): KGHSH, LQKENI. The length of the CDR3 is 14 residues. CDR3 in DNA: TGTGCCAGCTCACCCGGGAACTTTAATCAGCCCCAGCATTTT. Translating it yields CASSPGNFNQPQHF. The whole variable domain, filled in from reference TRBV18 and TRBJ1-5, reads NAGVMQNPRHLVRRRGQEARLRCSPMKGHSHVYWYRQLPEEGLKFMVYLQKENIIDESGMPKERFSAEFPKEGPSILRIQQVVRGDSAAYFCASSPGNFNQPQHFGDGTRLSIL.

CDR3 coding DNA: TGTGCCAGTAGTATGGAGTCCTCCTACAATGAGCAGTTCTTC. Translation gives CASSMESSYNEQFF. V gene TRBV19 combines with J gene TRBJ2-1, with no clear D. The germline V gene encodes CDR1 LNHDA and CDR2 SQIVND (reference sequence). V gave up 3 bases and J gave up 0 bases, with 6 bases separating them. The CDR3 spans 14 residues. The full variable domain, rest sourced from reference TRBV19 and TRBJ2-1, is DGGITQSPKYLFRKEGQNVTLSCEQNLNHDAMYWYRQDPGQGLRLIYYSQIVNDFQKGDIAEGYSVSREKKESFPLTVTSAQKNPTAFYLCASSMESSYNEQFFGPGTRLTVL.

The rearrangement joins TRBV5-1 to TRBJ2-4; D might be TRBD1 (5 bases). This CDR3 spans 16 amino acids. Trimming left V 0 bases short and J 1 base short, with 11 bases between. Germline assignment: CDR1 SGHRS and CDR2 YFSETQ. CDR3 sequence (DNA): TGCGCCAGCAGCTTGGCTGGGGCGGAGGCCAAAAACATTCAGTACTTC. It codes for CASSLAGAEAKNIQYF. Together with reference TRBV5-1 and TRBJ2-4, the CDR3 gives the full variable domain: KAGVTQTPRYLIKTRGQQVTLSCSPISGHRSVSWYQQTPGQGLQFLFEYFSETQRNKGNFPGRFSGRQFSNSRSEMNVSTLELGDSALYLCASSLAGAEAKNIQYFGAGTRLSVL.

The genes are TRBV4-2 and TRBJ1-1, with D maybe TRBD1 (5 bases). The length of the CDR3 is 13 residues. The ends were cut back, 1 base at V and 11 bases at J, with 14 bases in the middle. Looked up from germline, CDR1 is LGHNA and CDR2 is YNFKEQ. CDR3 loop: CASSQVGTRGAFF. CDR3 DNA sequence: TGTGCCAGCAGCCAAGTCGGGACGCGGGGGGCTTTCTTT.

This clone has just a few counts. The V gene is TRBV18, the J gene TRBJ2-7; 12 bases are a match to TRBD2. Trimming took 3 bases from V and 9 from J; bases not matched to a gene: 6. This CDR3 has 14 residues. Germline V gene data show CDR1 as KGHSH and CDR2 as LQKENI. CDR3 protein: CASSPGTSGRGQYF. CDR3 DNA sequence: TGTGCCAGCTCACCCGGGACTAGCGGGCGCGGGCAGTACTTC.